One and the same sample provided the 26 T cell receptor beta chains below, sequenced in a study of blood T cell repertoires in COVID-19. Sequencing was performed with immunoSEQ multiplex PCR; in TCRdb, only in-frame clones are kept and a portion is missing. The sample lists under 300,000 clones; about 90% were seen once. The material sequenced was PBMCs or T cells enriched from blood (not recorded which). These receptors were collected from a woman aged 18 to 35 who had recovered from COVID-19.

The rearrangement joins TRBV6-1 to TRBJ2-3; 8 nucleotides agree with TRBD2. The J segment lost 4 bases and the V segment lost 2 bases, leaving 5 bases of the junction unmatched. The CDR3 sequence is 15 residues long. Germline V gene lookup returns CDR1 MNHNS and CDR2 SASEGT. CDR3 bases: TGTGCCAGCAGTGAACGGGGGGGCCGGGCAGATACGCAGTATTTT. As protein: CASSERGGRADTQYF.

The V call is TRBV2, the J call TRBJ2-1; 9 bases line up with TRBD2. CDR3 size: 16 residues. The V and J ends lost 0 bases and 7 bases, in that order; junction bases with no gene match: 7. Germline V gene sequence: CDR1 SNHLY, CDR2 FYNNEI. The DNA of the CDR3 is TGTGCCAGCAGTGAAGCGAGGCGGGGGGGCCGGAATGAGCAGTTCTTC. It specifies CASSEARRGGRNEQFF. Variable domain in full (rest from reference TRBV2 and TRBJ2-1): EPEVTQTPSHQVTQMGQEVILRCVPISNHLYFYWYRQILGQKVEFLVSFYNNEISEKSEIFDDQFSVERPDGSNFTLKIRSTKLEDSAMYFCASSEARRGGRNEQFFGPGTRLTVL.

The chain couples TRBV7-3 to TRBJ1-1, with D maybe TRBD1 (5 bases). The CDR3 has 14 amino acids. Trimming left V 0 bases short and J 4 bases short, with 9 bases between. CDR1 and CDR2 (germline): SGHTA, FQGTGA. This CDR3 is CASSLTGASTEAFF. In nucleotides, the CDR3 is TGTGCCAGCAGCTTAACAGGGGCGAGCACTGAAGCTTTCTTT.

This chain connects TRBV18 to TRBJ1-6; 10 positions match TRBD1. CDR1 is KGHSH, CDR2 LQKENI, per germline. V was pared by 4 bases and J by 5 bases, with 8 bases of the junction left unmatched. This CDR3 has 17 residues. The CDR3 DNA reads TGTGCCAGCTCACTCCTATCGGACAGGGGGGATAATTCACCCCTCCACTTT. Translating it yields CASSLLSDRGDNSPLHF.

This sequence joins TRBV27 and TRBJ1-1, with a weak D call TRBD1 (6 bases). Trimming shortened V by 8 bases and J by 8 bases, and 21 bases separated the two germline ends. The CDR3 length is 14 residues. Germline CDR1 MNHEY, CDR2 SMNVEV (reference sequence). CDR3 sequence: CASQQLWTAPEAFF. The CDR3 region has the DNA TGTGCCAGCCAACAACTTTGGACAGCGCCAGAAGCTTTCTTT.

This chain joins TRBV7-9 and TRBJ1-2, with D maybe TRBD1 (5 bases). Germline CDR1 SEHNR, CDR2 FQNEAQ (reference sequence). Deletions cut 5 bases from V and 10 bases from J, with 8 bases between. The CDR3 has 10 residues. The chain's CDR3 is CASSAQDYTF. CDR3 coding DNA: TGTGCCAGCAGCGCACAGGACTACACCTTC.

For the CDR3, the DNA is TGTGCCAGCAGCCGGACAGGGACGAGTAATGAAAAACTGTTTTTT. It specifies CASSRTGTSNEKLFF. The rearrangement joins TRBV11-1 to TRBJ1-4, with 8 bases fitting TRBD1. Germline V gives CDR1 SGHAT, CDR2 FQDESV (reference sequence). With 5 bases clipped from V and 4 bases from J, the junction kept 6 bases outside the gene matches. This CDR3 spans 15 amino acids.

This clone was picked up a small number of times. The chain employs TRBV28 and TRBJ1-1; D not certain. In germline, CDR1 is MDHEN, CDR2 SYDVKM. CDR3 size: 12 residues. The ends were cut back, 3 bases at V and 10 bases at J, with 12 bases in the middle. The CDR3 loop is CASSFQTSGAFF. As DNA, the CDR3 is TGTGCCAGCAGTTTTCAAACGAGTGGAGCTTTCTTT.

The V gene is TRBV4-1, the J gene TRBJ1-6, with TRBD1 as a possible D gene (5 bases). Germline values: CDR1 MGHRA, CDR2 YSYEKL. V gave up 0 bases and J gave up 7 bases, with 10 bases separating them. CDR3 length equals 15 residues. The CDR3 reads CASSQDFGQNSPLHF. The CDR3 DNA follows: TGCGCCAGCAGCCAAGATTTCGGACAAAATTCACCCCTCCACTTT.

This chain uses TRBV28 with TRBJ1-2; weak D call: TRBD1 (6 bases). The CDR3 extends over 15 amino acids. The germline V gene encodes CDR1 MDHEN and CDR2 SYDVKM. Trimming left V 5 bases short and J 6 bases short, with 19 bases between. In DNA, the CDR3 is TGTGCCAGCAGTCGCCCGGGGGGCGGGGGAGATGGCTACACCTTC. Amino acid sequence: CASSRPGGGGDGYTF.

This chain links TRBV4-1 with TRBJ1-2; TRBD1 agrees at 8 bases. The CDR3 has 14 residues. Per the germline V gene, CDR1 is MGHRA and CDR2 is YSYEKL. With 4 bases clipped from V and 4 bases from J, the junction kept 5 bases outside the gene matches. The CDR3 spells CASSPGDRSYGYTF. The CDR3 bases are TGCGCCAGCAGCCCCGGGGACAGGAGCTATGGCTACACCTTC.

J is TRBJ1-2 and V is TRBV3-1 (or the pseudogene TRBV3-2); 8 nucleotides align to TRBD1. J lost 6 bases, V lost 1 base, and 4 bases had no gene match. Germline V gene sequence: CDR1 LGHDT, CDR2 YNNKEL (reference sequence). This CDR3 has 14 amino acids. The CDR3 protein is CASSQVGQGDGYTF. The CDR3 DNA is TGTGCCAGCAGCCAAGTCGGACAGGGAGATGGCTACACCTTC.

The chain couples TRBV3-1 (or the pseudogene TRBV3-2) to TRBJ1-4; 7 nucleotides match TRBD1. Germline-derived CDR1 and CDR2 are LGHDT and YNNKEL (reference sequence). The CDR3 has 14 residues. J gave up 5 bases and V 4 bases, and 4 bases lay outside the gene matches. The CDR3 spells CASSPGTANEKLFF. Here the CDR3 DNA reads TGTGCCAGCAGCCCCGGGACAGCGAATGAAAAACTGTTTTTT.

The chain links TRBV20-1 to TRBJ2-5; D remains ambiguous. Per the germline V gene, CDR1 is DFQATT and CDR2 is SNEGSKA (reference sequence). V was pared by 2 bases and J by 4 bases, with 5 bases between. This CDR3 has 11 residues. DNA for the CDR3: TGCAGTGCTAGATGGGCAGAGACCCAGTACTTC. Amino acids: CSARWAETQYF.

The chain employs TRBV10-3 and TRBJ1-2; 7 bases agree with TRBD1. Unmatched junction bases numbered 5, after V lost 8 bases and J lost 2 bases. The germline gives CDR1 ENHRY, CDR2 SYGVKD. This CDR3 region has 13 residues. The CDR3 DNA sequence: TGTGCCATCGGGACAGAGGAAAACTATGGCTACACCTTC. Its protein product is CAIGTEENYGYTF.

This clone is judged large. The rearrangement uses TRBV9 and TRBJ2-3, with 11 positions matching TRBD2. The CDR3 extends over 16 amino acids. Germline trimming cut 0 bases from V and 4 bases from J; bases unmatched to any gene: 4. Germline assignment: CDR1 SGDLS and CDR2 YYNGEE. The CDR3 coding sequence is TGTGCCAGCAGCGTAGTTAGTAGCGGGAGGGCAGATACGCAGTATTTT. It encodes CASSVVSSGRADTQYF.

The genes are TRBV11-3 and TRBJ1-3; a possible D gene is TRBD1 (6 bases). This CDR3 is built from 15 residues. Trimming removed 2 bases at V and 1 base at J, with 9 bases between. Germline V lookup: CDR1 SGHNT, CDR2 YENEEA. CDR3 sequence: CASSLLGTSGNTIYF. DNA for the CDR3: TGTGCCAGCAGCTTACTGGGGACATCTGGAAACACCATATATTTT.

CDR3 nucleotides: TGTGCCAGCAGCCCGACAGTTAACTATGGCTACACCTTC. This sequence encodes CASSPTVNYGYTF. The gene calls are TRBV9 and TRBJ1-2; D perhaps matches TRBD1 (5 bases). Germline CDR1 reads SGDLS; CDR2 reads YYNGEE. V was cut by 4 bases and J by 1 base, with 8 bases left in between. This CDR3 contains 13 residues. Drawing the rest from reference TRBV9 and TRBJ1-2, the complete variable domain is DSGVTQTPKHLITATGQRVTLRCSPRSGDLSVYWYQQSLDQGLQFLIQYYNGEERAKGNILERFSAQQFPDLHSELNLSSLELGDSALYFCASSPTVNYGYTFGSGTRLTVV.

This clone was detected only a few times. The chain joins TRBV4-2 to TRBJ2-1, with D possibly being TRBD2 (6 bases). Germline V lookup: CDR1 LGHNA, CDR2 YNFKEQ. This CDR3 contains 15 residues. Between the trimmed V and J ends, which lost 3 bases and 8 bases, there was a span of 17 bases. DNA of the CDR3: TGTGCCAGCAGCCAGGGGAAGACTAGTGGCGATGAGCAGTTCTTC. Its protein is CASSQGKTSGDEQFF.

The CDR3 spells CASSLGQVDYGYTF. In nucleotides, the CDR3 is TGTGCCAGCAGCTTAGGGCAGGTCGACTATGGCTACACCTTC. The rearrangement joins TRBV7-9 to TRBJ1-2; D unclear. The germline CDR1 and CDR2 sequences are SEHNR and FQNEAQ (reference sequence). The CDR3 length is 14 residues. Trimming pared 1 base from V and 3 bases from J, leaving 9 bases between.

The chain uses TRBV12-3 or TRBV12-4 and TRBJ1-2, with D hard to call. Trimming removed 6 bases at V and 7 bases at J, with 15 bases between. This CDR3 spans 13 amino acids. The DNA for the CDR3 is TGTGCCAGCAGCATGATATCCGGCGGTGGCTACACCTTC. This translates into CASSMISGGGYTF.

The chain links TRBV18 to TRBJ1-1, with 10 nucleotides matching TRBD1. The J segment lost 6 bases and the V segment lost 7 bases, leaving 8 bases of the junction unmatched. Germline loops: CDR1 KGHSH, CDR2 LQKENI. The CDR3 loop spans 14 amino acids. The DNA for the CDR3 is TGTGCCAGCTTAAAAGGACAGGGGGTCGCTGAAGCTTTCTTT. This sequence encodes CASLKGQGVAEAFF.

The chain employs TRBV19 and TRBJ1-2; D perhaps matches TRBD1 (5 bases). V was trimmed by 1 base and J by 6 bases, leaving 9 bases between them. The CDR3 extends over 13 amino acids. Germline CDR1 LNHDA, CDR2 SQIVND (reference sequence). In nucleotides, the CDR3 is TGTGCCAGTAGTATAGCGCCAGGGAATGGCTACACCTTC. Translation gives CASSIAPGNGYTF.

The chain carries TRBV9 and TRBJ2-2; D unresolved. The CDR3 is made up of 14 amino acids. V lost 1 base, J lost 2 bases, and 6 bases lay in between. Germline V CDR1 and CDR2: SGDLS, YYNGEE. The CDR3 loop reads CASSVSSNTGELFF. The DNA for the CDR3 is TGTGCCAGCAGCGTATCCAGTAACACCGGGGAGCTGTTTTTT.

V usage is TRBV4-1 and J usage is TRBJ2-7, with 8 bases aligning to TRBD1. Germline assignment: CDR1 MGHRA and CDR2 YSYEKL. The CDR3 is 15 amino acids. The V gene end was trimmed by 4 bases and the J gene end by 3 bases; junction bases not matched to a gene: 8. CDR3 DNA sequence: TGCGCCAGCAGCCCCTACCTAACAGGGGGCTACGAGCAGTACTTC. Amino acid sequence: CASSPYLTGGYEQYF.

This chain links TRBV12-3 or TRBV12-4 with TRBJ1-2; TRBD1 matches 9 bases. There are 12 residues in the CDR3. V lost 5 bases to trimming and J lost 8 bases; unmatched junction nucleotides: 3. The CDR3 DNA reads as TGTGCCAGCAGTCGACAGGGGGACGGCTACACCTTC. This sequence encodes CASSRQGDGYTF.